Below are 15 T cell receptor beta chains sequenced from a single sample in a study of blood T cell repertoires in COVID-19. Sequencing used immunoSEQ multiplex PCR; TCRdb keeps in-frame clones, though not all of them. The table has 100,000 or so clones, over 75% seen once. The specimen was peripheral blood. The receptors shown here come from a woman in her thirties with acute or convalescent COVID-19.

The chain couples TRBV12-3 or TRBV12-4 to TRBJ2-1, with TRBD2 matching 8 bases. The CDR3 covers 13 residues. The trim removed 5 bases at V and 6 bases at J, leaving 3 bases unmatched. CDR3 residues: CASSTSGSNEQFF. CDR3 bases: TGTGCCAGCAGTACTAGCGGTTCCAATGAGCAGTTCTTC.

V is TRBV3-1 (or the pseudogene TRBV3-2) and J is TRBJ1-4; the D gene is possibly TRBD1 (6 bases). The CDR3 contains 15 residues. Between the trimmed V and J ends, which lost 5 bases and 5 bases, there was a span of 15 bases. Germline CDR1 is LGHDT and CDR2 is YNNKEL (reference sequence). CDR3 protein: CASSVQQGLNEKLFF. Here the CDR3 DNA reads TGTGCCAGCAGCGTACAACAGGGATTAAATGAAAAACTGTTTTTT.

This clone was counted a few times. The chain recombines TRBV7-9 with TRBJ1-3; D is undetermined. Germline assignment: CDR1 SEHNR and CDR2 FQNEAQ (reference sequence). Trimming left V 1 base short and J 5 bases short, with 18 bases between. The CDR3 is made up of 17 amino acids. The CDR3 spells CASSLEGWEGWRNTIYF. The CDR3 DNA is TGTGCCAGCAGCTTAGAGGGCTGGGAGGGATGGCGAAACACCATATATTTT.

The rearrangement links TRBV10-2 to TRBJ1-2; 8 bases are a match to TRBD1. This CDR3 has 14 amino acids. Trimming at V came to 7 bases and at J to 3 bases, leaving 7 bases not matched to a gene. CDR1 and CDR2 from the germline V gene are WSHSY and SAAADI. The DNA of the CDR3 is TGCGCCAGCACCGACCCAGGGGGCGACTATGGCTACACCTTC. Its protein product is CASTDPGGDYGYTF.

A word on this clone: Within the sample, other DNA sequences also encode this same CDR3. This chain links TRBV7-6 with TRBJ1-1; D unresolved. The CDR3 is made up of 15 amino acids. Deletions cut 2 bases from V and 0 bases from J, with 10 bases between. CDR1 SGHVS and CDR2 FNYEAQ come from the germline V gene. This chain's CDR3 is CASSLLAGMNTEAFF. In DNA form, the CDR3 reads TGTGCCAGCAGCTTACTGGCGGGTATGAACACTGAAGCTTTCTTT.

The chain joins TRBV7-2 to TRBJ2-7, with 15 bases that match TRBD2. The CDR3 is 15 amino acids. The V gene's germline CDR1 is SGHTA and CDR2 FQGNSA. V lost 5 bases, J lost 5 bases, and 4 bases stayed unmatched. In nucleotides, the CDR3 is TGTGCCAGCAGCCGGCGGACTAGCGGGGGGGACGAGCAGTACTTC. This gives the protein CASSRRTSGGDEQYF.

Here the CDR3 DNA reads TGTGCCAGCGGCGGACAACTGGACGAAGCTTTCTTT. Residues: CASGGQLDEAFF. V usage is TRBV6-5 and J usage is TRBJ1-1, with D possibly TRBD1 on 5 matching bases. CDR1 and CDR2 from the germline V gene are MNHEY and SVGAGI. The CDR3 extends over 12 amino acids. The V and J ends lost 8 bases and 8 bases respectively, with 15 bases between them.

The V and J genes are TRBV7-2 and TRBJ1-6; D is undetermined. Germline V lookup: CDR1 SGHTA, CDR2 FQGNSA. This CDR3 is built from 15 residues. V lost 1 base to trimming and J lost 5 bases, with 9 bases between them. The CDR3 protein is CASSLGRLHNSPLHF. The CDR3 DNA is TGTGCCAGCAGCTTAGGGCGACTCCATAATTCACCCCTCCACTTT.

CDR3 nucleotide sequence: TGTGCCAGCAGCCCCACCGGTCGAGCAGGGGAAGCGTCCTACGAGCAGTACTTC. This translates into CASSPTGRAGEASYEQYF. This chain links TRBV7-9 with TRBJ2-7; D perhaps matches TRBD1 (6 bases). Germline V lookup: CDR1 SEHNR, CDR2 FQNEAQ (reference sequence). This CDR3 has 18 amino acids. V was cut by 5 bases and J by 1 base, with 24 bases left in between.

V usage is TRBV10-3 and J usage is TRBJ2-1, with TRBD1 matching over 10 bases. V lost 10 bases to trimming and J lost 5 bases; unmatched junction nucleotides: 14. The CDR3 length is 16 residues. Germline lookup yields CDR1 ENHRY and CDR2 SYGVKD. The CDR3 sequence is CATTKWGQGRDNEQFF. For the CDR3, the DNA is TGTGCCACCACTAAATGGGGACAGGGGAGGGACAATGAGCAGTTCTTC.

The chain employs TRBV28 and TRBJ1-1, with D possibly TRBD1 on 5 matching bases. V was clipped by 6 bases and J by 4 bases, with 12 bases between them. Germline V gene sequence: CDR1 MDHEN, CDR2 SYDVKM. The CDR3 contains 13 residues. CDR3 nucleotide sequence: TGTGCCAGCAGATCCAGGGTTGCCACTGAAGCTTTCTTT. Translation gives CASRSRVATEAFF.

This sequence joins TRBV11-2 and TRBJ2-5; D is undetermined. The CDR3 spans 12 residues. V lost 1 base to trimming and J lost 5 bases, with 5 bases between them. Germline V gene data show CDR1 as SGHAT and CDR2 as FQNNGV. The CDR3 DNA reads as TGTGCCAGCAGCTTAGTGGCCGAGACCCAGTACTTC. This translates into CASSLVAETQYF. The variable domain in full, with the rest retrieved from reference TRBV11-2 and TRBJ2-5, is EAGVAQSPRYKIIEKRQSVAFWCNPISGHATLYWYQQILGQGPKLLIQFQNNGVVDDSQLPKDRFSAERLKGVDSTLKIQPAKLEDSAVYLCASSLVAETQYFGPGTRLLVL.

This clone was observed a handful of times. The chain employs TRBV5-1 and TRBJ1-6, with D possibly being TRBD1 (5 bases). With 0 bases removed from V and 9 bases from J, the gap between germline ends came to 13 bases. The CDR3 contains 15 residues. The germline gives CDR1 SGHRS, CDR2 YFSETQ. The CDR3 DNA follows: TGCGCCAGCAGCTTGGCCCCGGGACTTATTTCACCCCTCCACTTT. This sequence encodes CASSLAPGLISPLHF.

The V call is TRBV27, the J call TRBJ1-5; D remains ambiguous. From germline, CDR1 is MNHEY and CDR2 SMNVEV (reference sequence). Trimming cost V 6 bases and J 0 bases, with 12 bases left between them. The CDR3 consists of 15 residues. The CDR3 is CASSPGPYSNQPQHF. For the CDR3, the DNA is TGTGCCAGCAGCCCAGGCCCCTATAGCAATCAGCCCCAGCATTTT.

Only one count was recorded for this clone. The J gene is TRBJ2-3, the V gene TRBV19, with D perhaps matching TRBD1 (6 bases). The CDR3 length is 13 residues. The germline V gene encodes CDR1 LNHDA and CDR2 SQIVND (reference sequence). V lost 5 bases, J lost 11 bases, and 17 bases lay in between. DNA of the CDR3: TGTGCCAGTAGTCTCCAGTCCAGGGGAGTGCAGTATTTT. It encodes CASSLQSRGVQYF.